The 23 T cell receptor beta chains listed next were all sequenced from one sample in a study of technical replicates of blood from a few donors. The repertoire was sequenced with immunoSEQ multiplex PCR; TCRdb's copy has only in-frame clones and lacks some. The sample has 85,000 to 95,000 clones; approximately 95% are singletons. Sequenced sample: T cells isolated from PBMCs. These receptors all stem from a human donor in good health.

The chain is built from TRBV28 and TRBJ1-5; D unresolved. The CDR3 has 14 residues. V was shortened by 3 bases and J by 4 bases, with 10 bases between the two germline ends. Per the germline V gene, CDR1 is MDHEN and CDR2 is SYDVKM. The CDR3 region is CASSLSSANQPQHF. CDR3 nucleotide sequence: TGTGCCAGCAGTTTGTCCAGTGCTAATCAGCCCCAGCATTTT.

V is TRBV5-1 and J is TRBJ1-2; TRBD1 might be the D (5 bases). Germline values: CDR1 SGHRS, CDR2 YFSETQ. Between the trimmed V and J ends, which lost 4 bases and 8 bases, there was a span of 15 bases. The CDR3 runs 13 residues. The CDR3 is CASSTTGAGGYTF. DNA for the CDR3: TGCGCCAGCAGCACGACTGGGGCGGGGGGCTACACCTTC.

This clone was picked up one time. The chain is built from TRBV19 and TRBJ2-7; D possibly corresponds to TRBD1 (6 bases). V was trimmed by 6 bases and J by 3 bases, leaving 12 bases between them. The CDR3 length is 13 residues. The V gene's germline CDR1 is LNHDA and CDR2 SQIVND (reference sequence). CDR3 coding DNA: TGTGCCAGTAGCCCGGACAGTTACTACGAGCAGTACTTC. Amino acids: CASSPDSYYEQYF.

The genes are TRBV6-5 and TRBJ1-1; no reliable D call. The V end lost 7 bases, the J end lost 8 bases, and 14 bases lay between the germline ends. This CDR3 is built from 12 residues. Germline values: CDR1 MNHEY, CDR2 SVGAGI. Here the CDR3 reads CASNNIAGEAFF. In DNA form, the CDR3 reads TGTGCCAGCAATAACATCGCGGGGGAAGCTTTCTTT.

The gene calls are TRBV4-1 and TRBJ2-7; the match to TRBD2 covers 9 bases. V dropped 1 base and J dropped 6; count of bases not matched to a gene: 10. Germline CDR1 reads MGHRA; CDR2 reads YSYEKL. CDR3 size: 16 residues. This CDR3 reads CASSQGGSGRSPEQYF. The CDR3 DNA reads as TGCGCCAGCAGCCAAGGCGGGAGCGGGAGGAGTCCCGAGCAGTACTTC.

This chain links TRBV28 with TRBJ1-2; the D gene is possibly TRBD1 (5 bases). V lost 6 bases and J 0 bases, leaving 14 bases between the germline ends. This CDR3 has 15 amino acids. Germline V gene sequence: CDR1 MDHEN, CDR2 SYDVKM. CDR3 amino acids: CASRLDSTANYGYTF. As DNA, the CDR3 is TGTGCCAGCAGATTAGACAGTACCGCTAACTATGGCTACACCTTC.

The J gene is TRBJ2-7, the V gene TRBV9; D perhaps matches TRBD1 (7 bases). Germline V gene sequence: CDR1 SGDLS, CDR2 YYNGEE. This CDR3 is 15 amino acids long. V was trimmed by 3 bases and J by 6 bases, leaving 19 bases between them. The CDR3: CASSDSGEGGLEQYF. In DNA form, the CDR3 reads TGTGCCAGCAGCGATAGCGGAGAAGGGGGCCTCGAGCAGTACTTC.

This clone was recorded once. J is TRBJ2-5 and V is TRBV11-3; D may be TRBD2 (6 bases). The V gene lost 2 bases and the J gene lost 2 bases, with 9 bases spanning the gap. The CDR3 runs to 14 residues. Germline V gene data show CDR1 as SGHNT and CDR2 as YENEEA. CDR3 protein: CASSLIAVQETQYF. The CDR3 DNA is TGTGCCAGCAGCTTAATAGCGGTTCAAGAGACCCAGTACTTC.

The rearrangement links TRBV10-3 to TRBJ2-7; 12 bases agree with TRBD2. The CDR3 has 14 amino acids. J lost 2 bases, V lost 7 bases, and 3 bases had no gene match. CDR1 and CDR2 from the germline V gene are ENHRY and SYGVKD. CDR3 sequence (DNA): TGTGCCATCAAACGACTAGCGGGGGCCTACGAGCAGTACTTC. This sequence encodes CAIKRLAGAYEQYF.

The chain employs TRBV6-5 and TRBJ1-1, with 8 bases aligning to TRBD1. Germline lookup yields CDR1 MNHEY and CDR2 SVGAGI. The CDR3 consists of 14 residues. Losses at the gene ends were 4 bases for V and 2 bases for J; bases not matched to a gene: 3. CDR3 region: CASSSGGYNTEAFF. CDR3 DNA sequence: TGTGCCAGCAGTTCAGGGGGCTATAACACTGAAGCTTTCTTT.

The rearrangement uses TRBV4-2 and TRBJ2-7, with 8 nucleotides matching TRBD2. CDR1 is LGHNA and CDR2 is YNFKEQ in the germline V gene. The CDR3 has 16 amino acids. The ends lost 1 base at V and 2 bases at J; junction bases unmatched: 7. The CDR3 DNA reads TGTGCCAGCAGCCAAGTACGACTAGCGACTACCTACGAGCAGTACTTC. Protein: CASSQVRLATTYEQYF.

V gene TRBV6-5 combines with J gene TRBJ2-5; D is unresolved. The CDR3 length is 11 residues. V lost 7 bases to trimming and J lost 1 base, with 4 bases between them. CDR1 is MNHEY and CDR2 is SVGAGI in the germline V gene. CDR3: CASTVQETQYF. The DNA for the CDR3 is TGTGCCAGCACAGTCCAAGAGACCCAGTACTTC.

The chain carries TRBV6-6 and TRBJ2-5; TRBD1 is a possible D gene (5 bases). Trimming left V 2 bases short and J 7 bases short, with 8 bases between. The length of the CDR3 is 12 residues. CDR1 and CDR2 from the germline V gene are MNHNY and SVGAGI (reference sequence). CDR3 residues: CASSYGAATQYF. CDR3 in DNA: TGTGCCAGCAGTTACGGGGCGGCGACCCAGTACTTC.

The chain is built from TRBV9 and TRBJ1-1; 8 bases fit TRBD1. This CDR3 has 15 amino acids. J was trimmed by 3 bases and V by 3 bases; bases with no gene match: 7. In germline, CDR1 is SGDLS, CDR2 YYNGEE. This CDR3 reads CASSGRQGSHTEAFF. In nucleotides, the CDR3 is TGTGCCAGCAGCGGAAGACAGGGGTCACACACTGAAGCTTTCTTT.

The chain employs TRBV28 and TRBJ2-7, with TRBD1 matching over 7 bases. Trimming removed 4 bases from V and 2 bases from J; junction bases left unmatched: 11. Germline CDR1 MDHEN, CDR2 SYDVKM. The CDR3 has 16 amino acids. In nucleotides, the CDR3 is TGTGCCAGCAGTTCCGATGGGAATGACAGGGCCTACGAGCAGTACTTC. Protein sequence: CASSSDGNDRAYEQYF.

The chain uses TRBV29-1 and TRBJ2-3; D remains ambiguous. This CDR3 has 12 amino acids. In germline, CDR1 is SQVTM, CDR2 ANQGSEA. Between the trimmed V and J ends, which lost 4 bases and 0 bases, there was a span of 5 bases. The CDR3 here is CSVGQSTDTQYF. The CDR3 DNA reads as TGCAGCGTTGGTCAAAGCACAGATACGCAGTATTTT.

The chain employs TRBV5-8 and TRBJ2-3, with D possibly being TRBD2 (6 bases). CDR3 length: 14 residues. Trimming shortened V by 3 bases and J by 5 bases, and 13 bases separated the two germline ends. CDR1 is SGHTS and CDR2 is YDEGEE in the germline V gene. The CDR3 loop reads CASSSGTGGDTQYF. CDR3 nucleotide sequence: TGTGCCAGCAGCTCCGGGACTGGAGGAGATACGCAGTATTTT.

CDR3 sequence reads: CASSQHRTSGISYNEQFF. The CDR3 coding sequence is TGCGCCAGCAGCCAACACCGGACTAGCGGGATCTCCTACAATGAGCAGTTCTTC. The rearrangement uses TRBV10-2 and TRBJ2-1, with 12 bases identical to TRBD2. Germline V gene lookup returns CDR1 WSHSY and CDR2 SAAADI. Losses at the gene ends were 6 bases for V and 0 bases for J; bases not matched to a gene: 9. This CDR3 has 18 amino acids.

This clone was found once. The rearrangement uses TRBV7-2 and TRBJ2-5; a possible D gene is TRBD2 (6 bases). The V and J ends lost 4 bases and 0 bases respectively, with 12 bases between them. Germline V gene data show CDR1 as SGHTA and CDR2 as FQGNSA. This CDR3 contains 15 residues. CDR3 sequence reads: CASSSPSGYQETQYF. For the CDR3, the DNA is TGTGCCAGCAGCTCCCCCAGCGGGTACCAAGAGACCCAGTACTTC.

This clone has only one observation. V and J are TRBV10-1 and TRBJ2-2, with no clear D. CDR1 is WNHNN, CDR2 SYGVQD, per germline (reference sequence). Trimming cost V 5 bases and J 0 bases, with 10 bases left between them. The CDR3 is made up of 15 amino acids. The CDR3 is CASSMHTANTGELFF. As DNA, the CDR3 is TGCGCCAGCAGTATGCACACAGCGAACACCGGGGAGCTGTTTTTT.

The V call is TRBV30, the J call TRBJ1-1, with 10 bases matching TRBD1. The CDR3 length is 13 residues. Unmatched junction bases numbered 2, after V lost 5 bases and J lost 2 bases. CDR1 is GTSNPN and CDR2 is SVGIG in the germline V gene (reference sequence). In DNA, the CDR3 is TGTGCCTGGGGGACAGGGGCCAACACTGAAGCTTTCTTT. Translation: CAWGTGANTEAFF.

The chain recombines TRBV9 with TRBJ1-5; weak D call: TRBD1 (5 bases). V dropped 0 bases and J dropped 0 bases, with 10 bases sitting between them. The CDR3 has 16 residues. Germline V lookup: CDR1 SGDLS, CDR2 YYNGEE. In nucleotides, the CDR3 is TGTGCCAGCAGCGTAGGCGGGGGTAATAGCAATCAGCCCCAGCATTTT. The encoded protein is CASSVGGGNSNQPQHF. Full variable domain (remainder filled in from reference TRBV9 and TRBJ1-5): DSGVTQTPKHLITATGQRVTLRCSPRSGDLSVYWYQQSLDQGLQFLIQYYNGEERAKGNILERFSAQQFPDLHSELNLSSLELGDSALYFCASSVGGGNSNQPQHFGDGTRLSIL.

The chain combines TRBV28 with TRBJ1-1; D unclear. Germline CDR1 reads MDHEN; CDR2 reads SYDVKM. V was shortened by 5 bases and J by 4 bases, with 11 bases between the two germline ends. This CDR3 has 13 amino acids. The CDR3 loop reads CASSRSGITEAFF. CDR3 coding DNA: TGTGCCAGCAGTCGTAGTGGTATCACTGAAGCTTTCTTT.